This note documents a single T cell receptor beta chain sequence. Its antigen is currently unknown. These data originate in a study of cytomegalovirus exposure and HLA in healthy donors. Study information: Around 77% of 350 to 400 genotyped donors fell in the Caucasian-associated ancestry cluster. General study points: Immune exposure data for these donors was limited to CMV serostatus.

The CDR3 spans 18 residues. V lost 0 bases, J lost 6 bases, and 11 bases stayed unmatched. Germline V gives CDR1 LNHDA, CDR2 SQIVND (reference sequence). PCR employed 60 Vbeta and 13 Jbeta primers. Generated by immunoSEQ multiplex PCR, the TCRdb table keeps only in-frame clones and is missing some. The data show under 95,000 clones, approximately 71% seen once. The donors (healthy individuals) were bone marrow donors. The rearrangement uses TRBV19 and TRBJ2-2; 9 bases are shared with TRBD2. The receptor was derived from a middle-aged man in good health and CMV-seronegative. Source material: PBMCs. The CDR3 DNA follows: TGTGCCAGTAGTATAGATTTGGGAGCGGGGGGCCGAGCCGGGGAGCTGTTTTTT. Its translation: CASSIDLGAGGRAGELFF.